The 22 T cell receptor beta chains presented below share a single source sample, sequenced in a study of Graves' ophthalmopathy and Graves' hyperthyroidism. RNA transcripts provided the template for amplifying TCR beta CDR3 regions. Amplification began with first-round RT-PCR using HTBI primers, then second-round multiplex PCR was performed. TCRdb redid the calling of the multiplex PCR reads with MiXCR, one entry per CDR3 protein. The table shows roughly 700,000 distinct CDR3 sequences, with 40% occurring only once. What was sequenced was peripheral blood. These receptors originate from an adult man with Graves' ophthalmopathy.

This clonotype was seen many times. The CDR3 here is CASTVTLTTQPQHF. The CDR3, as DNA: TGTGCCAGTACCGTGACACTTACAACCCAGCCCCAGCATTTT. The chain couples TRBV19 to TRBJ1-5, with D hard to call. V shed 7 bases and J shed 7 bases, with 17 bases lying between them. Germline V CDR1 and CDR2: LNHDA, SQIVND (reference sequence). The CDR3 is made up of 14 amino acids.

The chain carries TRBV20-1 and TRBJ2-5, with TRBD2 identical over 15 bases. The CDR3 is made up of 16 amino acids. CDR1 and CDR2 from the germline V gene are DFQATT and SNEGSKA (reference sequence). V shed 6 bases, J shed 5 bases, and the junction held 10 bases outside the gene matches. The CDR3 protein is CSAARTSGGAAETQYF. The DNA of the CDR3 is TGCAGTGCAGCAAGGACTAGCGGGGGGGCGGCGGAGACCCAGTACTTC.

This clonotype was seen many times. This chain links TRBV14 with TRBJ1-4; D is unresolved. CDR3 length: 13 residues. V was cut by 4 bases and J by 13 bases, with 16 bases left in between. Germline lookup yields CDR1 SGHDN and CDR2 FVKESK. CDR3 nucleotides: TGTGCCAGCAGCCTAAAATTGACGAGCCGACTGTTTTTT. It yields the protein CASSLKLTSRLFF.

The chain recombines TRBV10-3 with TRBJ1-2, with D unclear. Germline values: CDR1 ENHRY, CDR2 SYGVKD. Trimming pared 0 bases from V and 3 bases from J, leaving 8 bases between. The CDR3 has 14 residues. CDR3 nucleotide sequence: TGTGCCATCAGTGAGTCAGTACAGTACTATGGCTACACCTTC. Translation gives CAISESVQYYGYTF.

The rearrangement joins TRBV20-1 to TRBJ1-5; D gene ambiguous. Trimming took 1 base from V and 0 from J, leaving 16 bases between them. Germline V gene data show CDR1 as DFQATT and CDR2 as SNEGSKA (reference sequence). The CDR3 totals 17 residues. The CDR3 loop is CSARALRGGYSNQPQHF. As DNA, the CDR3 is TGCAGTGCTAGAGCCCTCCGGGGAGGGTATAGCAATCAGCCCCAGCATTTT.

V and J are TRBV6-5 and TRBJ1-2; unclear D gene. Deletions cut 2 bases from V and 4 bases from J, with 17 bases between. The CDR3 consists of 16 residues. Germline CDR1 and CDR2: MNHEY and SVGAGI. DNA for the CDR3: TGTGCCAGCAGTTACACCTGGCAGCCCGGGTTCTATGGCTACACCTTC. It encodes CASSYTWQPGFYGYTF.

Turning to this clonotype: A much larger clone lies a single base off, so this may be a read error. The chain employs TRBV5-4 and TRBJ1-1; D call uncertain. This CDR3 is 15 amino acids long. Germline V CDR1 and CDR2: SGHNT, YYREEE (reference sequence). V was clipped by 0 bases and J by 0 bases, with 9 bases between them. In DNA form, the CDR3 reads TGTGCCAGCAGCTTGGGTAATACCCTGAACACTGAAGCTTTCTTT. Translated: CASSLGNTLNTEAFF.

This clonotype was counted many times. V and J are TRBV10-3 and TRBJ1-2; 10 nucleotides line up with TRBD1. CDR3 length equals 14 residues. Trimming at V came to 6 bases and at J to 6 bases, leaving 7 bases not matched to a gene. Germline V CDR1 and CDR2: ENHRY, SYGVKD. CDR3 sequence reads: CAIRETGGVDGYTF. As DNA, the CDR3 is TGTGCCATCAGGGAGACAGGGGGCGTCGATGGCTACACCTTC.

The chain couples TRBV4-2 to TRBJ2-2; no clear D gene. Per germline, CDR1 LGHNA and CDR2 YNFKEQ. The CDR3 loop spans 16 amino acids. V lost 0 bases and J lost 2, with 10 bases in between. CDR3 protein: CASSQESVTNTGELFF. In DNA, the CDR3 is TGTGCCAGCAGCCAAGAATCGGTGACAAACACCGGGGAGCTGTTTTTT.

The chain is built from TRBV11-1 and TRBJ2-2; D remains unclear. The V end was cut by 5 bases, the J end by 5 bases, with 9 bases between. Per germline, CDR1 SGHAT and CDR2 FQDESV (reference sequence). The CDR3 sequence is 13 residues long. CDR3 nucleotide sequence: TGTGCCAGCAGCGTTCTAGTTACCGGGGAGCTGTTTTTT. Its translation: CASSVLVTGELFF.

CDR3 nucleotide sequence: TGTGCCAGCAGTTACGAGGGGGACCAAGAGACCCAGTACTTC. Translated, it gives CASSYEGDQETQYF. J is TRBJ2-5 and V is TRBV6-5; D might be TRBD1 (6 bases). CDR3 size: 14 residues. The germline V gene encodes CDR1 MNHEY and CDR2 SVGAGI. V gave up 2 bases and J gave up 0 bases, with 7 bases separating them.

V is TRBV29-1 and J is TRBJ1-2, with TRBD1 identical over 8 bases. CDR1 is SQVTM, CDR2 ANQGSEA, per germline. The CDR3 spans 13 residues. Trimming cost V 4 bases and J 7 bases; bases outside gene matches: 8. CDR3 loop: CSVVQQGASGYTF. As DNA, the CDR3 is TGCAGCGTTGTCCAGCAGGGGGCCAGTGGCTACACCTTC.

V is TRBV7-9 and J is TRBJ2-7, with D possibly TRBD1 on 5 matching bases. The ends were cut back, 2 bases at V and 6 bases at J, with 8 bases in the middle. The CDR3 has 12 amino acids. The germline gives CDR1 SEHNR, CDR2 FQNEAQ (reference sequence). CDR3 bases: TGTGCCAGCAGCTTACAGGGATCCGAGCAGTACTTC. Encoded protein: CASSLQGSEQYF.

The table lists this clonotype with many counts. The chain has TRBV7-2 and TRBJ2-5; D may correspond to TRBD1 or TRBD2 (5 bases each). V was clipped by 7 bases and J by 5 bases, with 14 bases between them. CDR1 is SGHTA and CDR2 is FQGNSA in the germline V gene. The CDR3 consists of 13 residues. The CDR3 reads CASTSGTRETQYF. CDR3 in DNA: TGTGCCAGCACCTCCGGGACCCGGGAGACCCAGTACTTC.

This chain joins TRBV11-2 and TRBJ2-7; 9 bases are shared with TRBD1. Germline-derived CDR1 and CDR2 are SGHAT and FQNNGV. The CDR3 length is 14 residues. Trimming removed 6 bases from V and 4 bases from J; junction bases left unmatched: 7. The CDR3 protein is CASSRNRGQYEQYF. Written as DNA, the CDR3 is TGTGCCAGCAGTCGGAACAGGGGGCAGTACGAGCAGTACTTC.

V gene TRBV7-3 combines with J gene TRBJ2-7, with TRBD1 matching 7 bases. The CDR3 runs 15 residues. V gave up 5 bases and J gave up 1 base; unmatched junction bases: 8. Germline assignment: CDR1 SGHTA and CDR2 FQGTGA. The CDR3 DNA sequence: TGTGCCAGCAGCCAACCCAGACAGGGATCCTACGAGCAGTACTTC. Translated: CASSQPRQGSYEQYF.

This clonotype was counted between two and nine times. V is TRBV7-9 and J is TRBJ2-5; TRBD2 aligns across 8 bases. The V gene's germline CDR1 is SEHNR and CDR2 FQNEAQ (reference sequence). There are 14 residues in the CDR3. With 7 bases clipped from V and 1 base from J, the junction kept 5 bases outside the gene matches. Here the CDR3 DNA reads TGTGCCAGCAAAGACGGGGGGGCCCAAGAGACCCAGTACTTC. The encoded protein is CASKDGGAQETQYF.

In regard to this clonotype: The junction departs from germline at one end; a sequencing error may be responsible. Here the CDR3 reads CASSSFSGEQETQYF. The CDR3 DNA follows: TGTGCCAGCAGTTCCTTTAGCGGAGAACAAGAGACCCAGTACTTC. The chain has TRBV10-3 and TRBJ2-5; D is perhaps TRBD2 (6 bases). Germline CDR1 is ENHRY and CDR2 is SYGVKD. CDR3 length equals 15 residues.

As to this clonotype: The junction shows a germline mismatch at one end, possibly a read error. The chain joins TRBV10-2 to TRBJ1-2, with D maybe TRBD1 (5 bases). CDR3 size: 14 residues. Germline V gives CDR1 WSHSY, CDR2 SAAADI. This chain's CDR3 is CASRYLTTERGYTF. Here the CDR3 DNA reads TGTGCCAGCCGTTACCTAACGACAGAACGCGGCTACACCTTC.

The sample holds many counts of this clonotype. This chain joins TRBV19 and TRBJ1-5; D not resolved. CDR1 and CDR2 (germline): LNHDA, SQIVND (reference sequence). The CDR3 loop spans 14 amino acids. Trimming stripped 7 bases from V and 3 bases from J, with 13 bases between. CDR3 sequence: CASNVESVNQPQHF. The CDR3 DNA reads TGTGCCAGTAACGTTGAAAGTGTCAATCAGCCCCAGCATTTT.

This sequence joins TRBV7-6 and TRBJ2-7, with D possibly being TRBD1 (6 bases). This CDR3 region has 14 residues. The V end was cut by 5 bases, the J end by 6 bases, with 17 bases between. In germline, CDR1 is SGHVS, CDR2 FNYEAQ. The CDR3 coding sequence is TGTGCCAGCAGCGTTGGTTACAGGGTCCGCGAGCAGTACTTC. It yields the protein CASSVGYRVREQYF.

Points on this clonotype: A much bigger clone sits one base away, suggesting this may be a read error. No conserved phenylalanine or tryptophan is present at the end of the CDR3, so a read error is the likely explanation. J is TRBJ2-5 and V is TRBV11-2; 9 positions match TRBD1. The CDR3 has 15 amino acids. With 5 bases clipped from V and 1 base from J, the junction kept 5 bases outside the gene matches. Germline V gene data show CDR1 as SGHAT and CDR2 as FQNNGV. CDR3 DNA sequence: TGTGCCAGCAGCCCGCCGGACAGGGGCCAAGAGACCCAGTACTGC. As protein: CASSPPDRGQETQYC.